This T cell receptor (beta chain) was retrieved from a study of human T cells and chemical hapten exposure. Study background: Doses of diphenylcyclopropenone went to the patients' scalps weekly throughout the approximately 22-week study. Broader study findings: Expanded TCR counts at PT1 went up together with patch test score, a positive correlation.

Per the original data handling: Sequenced samples showed a median of 95,638 TCRs each, with counts running from around 20,000 to 690,000. Each CDR3 protein gets one entry after TCRdb re-called the RACE reads with MiXCR. These V and J calls rely on TCRdb rather than the paper's analysis. Counted here are some 82,000 distinct CDR3 sequences, about 10% occurring once; the ten biggest clones make up around 4.5%. Trimming stripped 5 bases from V and 6 bases from J, with 11 bases between. CDR3 length: 13 residues. The V gene's germline CDR1 is LNHNV and CDR2 YYDKDF (reference sequence). The sample's time point: patch test 1, 2 weeks after DPC sensitization. Treatment here: therapeutic diphenylcyclopropenone sensitization with weekly scalp DPC. A word on this clonotype: The antigen remains undetermined.

This chain joins TRBV15 and TRBJ2-1; weak D call: TRBD2 (7 bases). This TCR was recovered from a woman aged 45-65 years with alopecia areata. Some clones in this sample may be carry-over from other donors' samples. The sample consisted of whole blood, taken in connection with sensitization to the hapten diphenylcyclopropenone (DPC). In DNA, the CDR3 is TGTGCCACCAGCGGGAGGGGGTCCAATGAGCAGTTCTTC. It specifies CATSGRGSNEQFF. The full variable domain, rest sourced from reference TRBV15 and TRBJ2-1, is DAMVIQNPRYQVTQFGKPVTLSCSQTLNHNVMYWYQQKSSQAPKLLFHYYDKDFNNEADTPDNFQSRRPNTSFCFLDIRSPGLGDTAMYLCATSGRGSNEQFFGPGTRLTVL.